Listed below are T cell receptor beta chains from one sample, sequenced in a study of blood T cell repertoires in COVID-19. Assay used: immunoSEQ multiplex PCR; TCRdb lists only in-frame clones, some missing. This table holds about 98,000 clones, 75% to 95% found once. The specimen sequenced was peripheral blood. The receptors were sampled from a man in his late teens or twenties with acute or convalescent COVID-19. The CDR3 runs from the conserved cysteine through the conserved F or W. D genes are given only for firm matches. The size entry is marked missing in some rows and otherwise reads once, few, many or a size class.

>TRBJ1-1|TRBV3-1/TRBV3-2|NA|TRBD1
CATDRGAGTEAFF
TGTGCCACGGACAGGGGAGCGGGCACTGAAGCTTTCTTT
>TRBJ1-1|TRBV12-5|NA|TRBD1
CASVRDRVNTEAFF
TGTGCTAGTGTACGGGACAGGGTGAACACTGAAGCTTTCTTT
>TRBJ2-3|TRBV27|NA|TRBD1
CASSFFRTGASTDTQYF
TGTGCCAGCAGTTTCTTCCGGACAGGGGCGAGCACAGATACGCAGTATTTT
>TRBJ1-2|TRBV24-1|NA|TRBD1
CATSDFDRVYTF
TGTGCCACCAGTGATTTCGACAGGGTCTACACCTTC
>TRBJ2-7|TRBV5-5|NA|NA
CASTKLRDSGYEQYF
TGTGCCAGCACCAAATTGAGGGACTCGGGCTACGAGCAGTACTTC
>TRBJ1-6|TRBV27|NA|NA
CASGRGAASNSPLHF
TGTGCCAGCGGACGTGGGGCGGCGAGTAATTCACCCCTCCACTTT
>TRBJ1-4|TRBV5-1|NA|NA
CASSPLGPSTNEKLFF
TGCGCCAGCAGCCCCCTGGGGCCGTCAACTAATGAAAAACTGTTTTTT
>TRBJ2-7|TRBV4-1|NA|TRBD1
CASSPETGGQQYF
TGCGCCAGCAGCCCAGAAACAGGGGGACAGCAGTACTTC
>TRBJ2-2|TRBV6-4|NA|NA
CASSEKDRRFANTGELFF
TGTGCCAGCAGTGAAAAGGACAGAAGGTTCGCGAACACCGGGGAGCTGTTTTTT
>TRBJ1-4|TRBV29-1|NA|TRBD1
CSVSDRPNEKLFF
TGCAGCGTCTCGGACAGGCCTAATGAAAAACTGTTTTTT
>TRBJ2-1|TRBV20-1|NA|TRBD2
CSASPAGLAGGQLFF
TGCAGTGCTAGTCCGGCGGGACTAGCGGGGGGCCAGCTGTTCTTC
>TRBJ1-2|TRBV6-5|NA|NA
CASIRGLRSDYGYTF
TGTGCCAGCATTAGAGGGCTAAGGTCGGACTATGGCTACACCTTC
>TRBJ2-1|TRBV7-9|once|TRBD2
CASSFGTSINEQFF
TGTGCCAGCAGCTTTGGGACTAGCATCAATGAGCAGTTCTTC
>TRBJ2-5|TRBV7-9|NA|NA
CASSSGWETQYF
TGTGCCAGCAGCTCCGGGTGGGAGACCCAGTACTTC
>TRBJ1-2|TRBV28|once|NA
CASSPDSNYGYTF
TGTGCCAGCAGCCCTGACAGCAACTATGGCTACACCTTC
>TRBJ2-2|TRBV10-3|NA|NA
CAITRVKNTGELFF
TGTGCCATCACCAGGGTCAAGAACACCGGGGAGCTGTTTTTT
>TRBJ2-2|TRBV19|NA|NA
CASSIKRNTGELFF
TGTGCCAGTAGTATCAAGCGAAACACCGGGGAGCTGTTTTTT
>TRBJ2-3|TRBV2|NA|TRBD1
CASREDRGRTDTQYF
TGTGCCAGCAGAGAAGACAGGGGGAGGACAGATACGCAGTATTTT
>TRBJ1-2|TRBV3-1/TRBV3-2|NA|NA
CASSQGGRRKGGYTF
TGTGCCAGCAGCCAAGGCGGCAGAAGAAAAGGAGGCTACACCTTC
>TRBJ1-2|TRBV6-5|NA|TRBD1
CASSYSLDRLNYGYTF
TGTGCCAGCAGTTATTCGCTGGACAGGCTTAACTATGGCTACACCTTC
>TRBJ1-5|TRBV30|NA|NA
CAWSPPKGGVNQPQHF
TGTGCCTGGAGTCCCCCGAAAGGGGGAGTCAATCAGCCCCAGCATTTT
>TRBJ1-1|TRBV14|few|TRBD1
CASSQRTGTGSLVATEAFF
TGTGCCAGCAGCCAACGGACCGGGACAGGGTCTCTAGTGGCCACTGAAGCTTTCTTT
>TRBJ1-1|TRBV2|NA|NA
CASSPNRERNTEAFF
TGTGCCAGCAGTCCAAACAGGGAACGGAACACTGAAGCTTTCTTT